These 10 T cell receptor beta chains were all obtained from the same sample, sequenced in a study of beta chain features in type 1 diabetes. Findings and limits, study-wide: Type 1 diabetes patients had moderately but significantly shorter TCRB CDR3s in all four CD4+ subsets.

Antigens of these TCRs are unknown. Expressed TCRB transcripts were sequenced because the isolated RNA had all been reverse transcribed beforehand. The data were produced by immunoSEQ multiplex PCR, yet TCRdb's version contains in-frame clones alone and is incomplete. The sample carries some 330,000 clones, around an eighth recorded once. The sequencing sample was made of naive CD4+ T cells from blood. These receptors were taken from a woman under 30 with type 1 diabetes.

The chain links TRBV6-4 to TRBJ2-1; TRBD2 aligns across 11 bases. V dropped 6 bases and J dropped 1; count of bases not matched to a gene: 2. The CDR3 length is 15 residues. Germline V gene sequence: CDR1 MRHNA, CDR2 SNTAGT. DNA for the CDR3: TGTGCCAGCAGCCGGACTAGCGGGTCCTACAATGAGCAGTTCTTC. Residues: CASSRTSGSYNEQFF.

The chain uses TRBV18 and TRBJ1-5; no clear D gene. Germline CDR1 is KGHSH and CDR2 is LQKENI. With 5 bases removed from V and 11 bases from J, the gap between germline ends came to 13 bases. The CDR3 is 12 amino acids. CDR3 loop: CASSDQALSQHF. The CDR3 nucleotides read TGTGCCAGCTCAGATCAGGCCCTTTCCCAGCATTTT. Complete variable domain (other parts from reference TRBV18 and TRBJ1-5): NAGVMQNPRHLVRRRGQEARLRCSPMKGHSHVYWYRQLPEEGLKFMVYLQKENIIDESGMPKERFSAEFPKEGPSILRIQQVVRGDSAAYFCASSDQALSQHFGDGTRLSIL.

This clone was counted only a few times. The chain combines TRBV5-4 with TRBJ2-7, with D possibly matching TRBD1 (5 bases). The CDR3 is 15 amino acids. Looked up from germline, CDR1 is SGHNT and CDR2 is YYREEE (reference sequence). Deletions cut 0 bases from V and 2 bases from J, with 12 bases between. This CDR3 reads CASSLEQAAPYEQYF. CDR3 in DNA: TGTGCCAGCAGCTTGGAACAGGCAGCCCCCTACGAGCAGTACTTC.

The sample holds a few counts of this clone. The chain uses TRBV7-9 and TRBJ2-1; TRBD2 aligns across 7 bases. The CDR3 extends over 14 amino acids. The germline gives CDR1 SEHNR, CDR2 FQNEAQ (reference sequence). Losses at the gene ends were 11 bases for V and 9 bases for J; bases not matched to a gene: 16. The CDR3 DNA sequence: TGTGCCGTAAGCGGGGTAGCGGATAGGGGTGAGCAGTTCTTC. Amino acid sequence: CAVSGVADRGEQFF.

This sequence joins TRBV23-1 and TRBJ1-2; the match to TRBD1 covers 8 bases. TRBV23-1 is given ORF status, its function remaining uncertain. V trimming: 2 bases; J trimming: 8 bases; junction bases outside the gene matches: 19. The CDR3 contains 18 residues. CDR3 sequence: CASSQEGWTGLRGVGYTF. CDR3 in DNA: TGCGCCAGCAGTCAAGAAGGATGGACAGGGCTAAGGGGAGTGGGCTACACCTTC.

V is TRBV5-1 and J is TRBJ2-7; 7 bases match TRBD1. V lost 3 bases, J lost 4 bases, and 1 base stayed unmatched. Germline V CDR1 and CDR2: SGHRS, YFSETQ. The CDR3 runs to 12 residues. This CDR3 is CASSSTGYEQYF. As DNA, the CDR3 is TGCGCCAGCAGCTCGACAGGGTACGAGCAGTACTTC. Full variable domain (remainder filled in from reference TRBV5-1 and TRBJ2-7): KAGVTQTPRYLIKTRGQQVTLSCSPISGHRSVSWYQQTPGQGLQFLFEYFSETQRNKGNFPGRFSGRQFSNSRSEMNVSTLELGDSALYLCASSSTGYEQYFGPGTRLTVT.

The rearrangement links TRBV4-2 to TRBJ2-7, with D tentatively TRBD2 (6 bases). With 6 bases removed from V and 6 bases from J, the gap between germline ends came to 12 bases. The CDR3 is 12 residues long. CDR1 is LGHNA and CDR2 is YNFKEQ in the germline V gene. The CDR3 protein is CASRYGDSEQYF. As DNA, the CDR3 is TGTGCCAGCAGATACGGGGACTCCGAGCAGTACTTC.

V is TRBV7-6 and J is TRBJ2-1; a possible D gene is TRBD2 (6 bases). The CDR3 spans 11 residues. V was clipped by 5 bases and J by 9 bases, with 8 bases between them. Per germline, CDR1 SGHVS and CDR2 FNYEAQ. Here the CDR3 reads CASSGSGEQFF. Here the CDR3 DNA reads TGTGCCAGCAGCGGTAGCGGTGAGCAGTTCTTC.

This clone turned up a few times. This rearrangement joins TRBV29-1 to TRBJ2-3; 8 bases align to TRBD2. The CDR3 contains 13 residues. CDR1 SQVTM and CDR2 ANQGSEA come from the germline V gene. V lost 8 bases to trimming and J lost 6 bases; unmatched junction nucleotides: 10. This CDR3 reads CSSFGRGADTQYF. The CDR3 DNA is TGCAGCTCATTCGGGAGGGGCGCGGATACGCAGTATTTT.

This clone was observed a handful of times. This chain joins TRBV7-9 and TRBJ2-6; D is possibly TRBD1 (5 bases). The CDR3 covers 15 residues. V lost 5 bases and J lost 4, with 12 bases in between. Per germline, CDR1 SEHNR and CDR2 FQNEAQ (reference sequence). CDR3: CASSRQFGGANVLTF. The CDR3, as DNA: TGTGCCAGCAGCCGACAGTTTGGGGGGGCCAACGTCCTGACTTTC.